This TCR beta chain was recovered during a study of regulatory T cells in long-lasting Graves disease. Findings and caveats of the study: More public clonotypes were shared by persistent patients (2,741) than by new patients (fewer than 1,000). Graves' patients with persistent disease showed TCR diversity lower than patients newly diagnosed.

Described time point: newly diagnosed GD, antithyroid drugs for less than 3 months. Preparation of the TCR library used RNA extracted from PBMCs. The CDR3 sequence is 15 residues long. Germline CDR1 MDHEN, CDR2 SYDVKM. The J segment lost 3 bases and the V segment lost 5 bases, leaving 8 bases of the junction unmatched. Only a few counts were recorded for this clonotype. Its specificity is not known. HTBI primers from iRepertoire and Arm-PCR of CDR3 regions yielded the TCR beta libraries. TCRdb used MiXCR to reprocess the multiplex PCR reads, holding one entry per CDR3 protein. The sample lists roughly 420,000 distinct CDR3 sequences, around 15% occurring once.

The sequence derives from a female donor with Graves disease. V usage is TRBV28 and J usage is TRBJ2-3, with TRBD1 identical over 7 bases. Sequencing was performed on peripheral blood mononuclear cells (PBMCs), taken at new diagnosis, from a patient treated with antithyroid drugs. The CDR3 nucleotides read TGTGCCAGCAGTCCCCTGGACAGGCTAACAGATACGCAGTATTTT. It specifies CASSPLDRLTDTQYF.